The 28 T cell receptor beta chains presented below share a single source sample, sequenced in a study of blood T cell repertoires in COVID-19. Method: immunoSEQ multiplex PCR; TCRdb's copy keeps in-frame clones and lacks some. The sample holds about 160,000 clones, more than 75% seen once. Sequencing was done on a sample of PBMCs or T cells enriched from blood (not recorded which). Receptors were obtained from a woman in her forties or fifties who had recovered from COVID-19.

V is TRBV15 and J is TRBJ2-1; TRBD2 matches 14 bases. Germline assignment: CDR1 LNHNV and CDR2 YYDKDF (reference sequence). Trimming cost V 1 base and J 1 base; bases outside gene matches: 3. The CDR3 sequence is 18 residues long. The CDR3 coding sequence is TGTGCCACCAGCAGAGGGACTAGCGGGGGGTATTCCTACAATGAGCAGTTCTTC. Its protein is CATSRGTSGGYSYNEQFF.

V is TRBV5-1 and J is TRBJ2-5; 9 bases map to TRBD2. CDR1 is SGHRS and CDR2 is YFSETQ in the germline V gene. The CDR3 is made up of 15 amino acids. J lost 3 bases, V lost 0 bases, and 3 bases had no gene match. The CDR3 region is CASSLGGLAKETQYF. The CDR3 nucleotides read TGCGCCAGCAGCTTGGGCGGACTAGCGAAAGAGACCCAGTACTTC.

This chain joins TRBV9 and TRBJ2-3, with TRBD2 as a possible D gene (7 bases). From germline, CDR1 is SGDLS and CDR2 YYNGEE. Trimming cost V 3 bases and J 1 base, with 15 bases left between them. The CDR3 is made up of 16 amino acids. The CDR3 region has the DNA TGTGCCAGCAGCGCCCACTGGGGGGGCGGCACAGATACGCAGTATTTT. Translation gives CASSAHWGGGTDTQYF.

V and J are TRBV3-1 (or the pseudogene TRBV3-2) and TRBJ2-3; 8 bases are a match to TRBD2. The trim removed 3 bases at V and 5 bases at J, leaving 7 bases unmatched. Per the germline V gene, CDR1 is LGHDT and CDR2 is YNNKEL (reference sequence). The CDR3 contains 15 residues. In DNA form, the CDR3 reads TGTGCCAGCAGCCATTCCGGGGGGGATATAGATACGCAGTATTTT. As protein: CASSHSGGDIDTQYF.

CDR3 nucleotides: TGTGCCAGCAGTTACGCAGGGCCCTATGGCTACACCTTC. Its translation: CASSYAGPYGYTF. The chain carries TRBV6-2 or TRBV6-3 and TRBJ1-2; D is perhaps TRBD1 (5 bases). CDR3 size: 13 residues. Trimming removed 2 bases at V and 4 bases at J, with 8 bases between. From germline, CDR1 is MNHEY and CDR2 SVGEGT.

This chain joins TRBV11-2 and TRBJ2-7, with unresolved D. The CDR3 covers 14 residues. Per the germline V gene, CDR1 is SGHAT and CDR2 is FQNNGV. Between the trimmed V and J ends, which lost 2 bases and 0 bases, there was a span of 8 bases. The CDR3 spells CASSLSDLSYEQYF. The DNA of the CDR3 is TGTGCCAGCAGCTTAAGCGACCTCTCCTACGAGCAGTACTTC.

The chain recombines TRBV27 with TRBJ2-2, with a weak D call TRBD1 (5 bases). The CDR3 sequence is 14 residues long. The germline gives CDR1 MNHEY, CDR2 SMNVEV (reference sequence). The V gene lost 2 bases and the J gene lost 4 bases, with 8 bases spanning the gap. The CDR3 sequence: CASSLRGFTGELFF. CDR3 nucleotide sequence: TGTGCCAGCAGTTTAAGGGGATTCACCGGGGAGCTGTTTTTT.

This chain uses TRBV6-1 with TRBJ2-7; maybe TRBD1 (6 bases). Trimming cost V 0 bases and J 6 bases, with 15 bases left between them. There are 15 residues in the CDR3. CDR1 is MNHNS and CDR2 is SASEGT in the germline V gene. This chain's CDR3 is CASSEAGAGSSEQYF. In DNA form, the CDR3 reads TGTGCCAGCAGTGAAGCGGGGGCGGGCAGCTCCGAGCAGTACTTC.

This clone appeared once. The chain combines TRBV5-1 with TRBJ2-1, with a possible D match to TRBD1 (6 bases). This CDR3 region has 14 residues. The V gene lost 0 bases and the J gene lost 4 bases, with 8 bases spanning the gap. Germline-derived CDR1 and CDR2 are SGHRS and YFSETQ. The CDR3 DNA reads as TGCGCCAGCAGCTTGGGGGGGCTTTACAATGAGCAGTTCTTC. It codes for CASSLGGLYNEQFF.

This chain connects TRBV6-5 to TRBJ1-6; D remains ambiguous. Germline loops: CDR1 MNHEY, CDR2 SVGAGI. The CDR3 length is 15 residues. V was trimmed by 8 bases and J by 6 bases, leaving 17 bases between them. CDR3 in amino acids: CASHPGLTRNSPLHF. Written as DNA, the CDR3 is TGTGCCAGCCACCCCGGTTTAACGCGTAATTCACCCCTCCACTTT.

Here the CDR3 reads CATGVGGTEAFF. The CDR3 bases are TGTGCCACCGGAGTGGGGGGCACTGAAGCTTTCTTT. V usage is TRBV6-5 and J usage is TRBJ1-1, with D possibly being TRBD1 (5 bases). This CDR3 is built from 12 residues. CDR1 and CDR2 from the germline V gene are MNHEY and SVGAGI. Trimming removed 10 bases from V and 4 bases from J, with 13 bases in between.

This chain uses TRBV7-9 with TRBJ2-1, with TRBD2 as a possible D gene (5 bases). V was clipped by 0 bases and J by 7 bases, with 13 bases between them. The CDR3 covers 15 residues. Germline CDR1 is SEHNR and CDR2 is FQNEAQ (reference sequence). As DNA, the CDR3 is TGTGCCAGCAGCTTAGCGATAGCCGGGGAGAATGAGCAGTTCTTC. Its protein is CASSLAIAGENEQFF.

This clone has only a few counts. The V and J genes are TRBV11-2 and TRBJ2-1; 8 bases match TRBD1. Germline assignment: CDR1 SGHAT and CDR2 FQNNGV. V was clipped by 5 bases and J by 9 bases; unmatched bases: 12. The length of the CDR3 is 15 residues. CDR3 sequence reads: CASSQTGAVKPEQFF. The CDR3 DNA reads as TGTGCCAGCAGCCAGACAGGGGCGGTAAAACCTGAGCAGTTCTTC. The full variable domain, with the rest looked up from reference TRBV11-2 and TRBJ2-1, is EAGVAQSPRYKIIEKRQSVAFWCNPISGHATLYWYQQILGQGPKLLIQFQNNGVVDDSQLPKDRFSAERLKGVDSTLKIQPAKLEDSAVYLCASSQTGAVKPEQFFGPGTRLTVL.

The chain employs TRBV3-1 (or the pseudogene TRBV3-2) and TRBJ1-6, with 9 bases fitting TRBD1. There are 14 residues in the CDR3. With 1 base clipped from V and 8 bases from J, the junction kept 0 bases outside the gene matches. Germline loops: CDR1 LGHDT, CDR2 YNNKEL (reference sequence). CDR3 nucleotide sequence: TGTGCCAGCAGCCAAGGGGACAGGGATTCACCCCTCCACTTT. This sequence encodes CASSQGDRDSPLHF.

The chain employs TRBV19 and TRBJ2-1, with 10 bases aligning to TRBD1. The CDR3 loop spans 20 amino acids. Germline V gene sequence: CDR1 LNHDA, CDR2 SQIVND (reference sequence). V dropped 0 bases and J dropped 8; count of bases not matched to a gene: 19. The CDR3 nucleotides read TGTGCCAGTAGTATAGATCTTGCCAAACCCGGGACAGGGGCGAGGGATGAGCAGTTCTTC. As protein: CASSIDLAKPGTGARDEQFF.

The chain combines TRBV7-3 with TRBJ2-1; 9 bases line up with TRBD2. The junction had 10 bases not matched to a gene; V was cut back by 5 bases and J by 8 bases. CDR1 SGHTA and CDR2 FQGTGA come from the germline V gene. The CDR3 is 15 amino acids. CDR3 in amino acids: CASSRSGGSLDEQFF. CDR3 DNA sequence: TGTGCCAGCAGCAGGAGCGGGGGGTCCCTCGATGAGCAGTTCTTC.

This clone appeared once. This chain connects TRBV6-5 to TRBJ2-2; D remains ambiguous. Germline V gene lookup returns CDR1 MNHEY and CDR2 SVGAGI. The CDR3 has 16 amino acids. V was trimmed by 1 base and J by 4 bases, leaving 13 bases between them. In nucleotides, the CDR3 is TGTGCCAGCAGTTACTTGAGGCCAACGGGCACCGGGGAGCTGTTTTTT. It encodes CASSYLRPTGTGELFF.

This rearrangement joins TRBV5-3 to TRBJ2-7; a weak D match, TRBD1 (6 bases). TRBV5-3 is labeled an ORF, and its function is uncertain. V gave up 2 bases and J gave up 2 bases, with 23 bases separating them. The CDR3 runs to 18 residues. The CDR3 DNA is TGTGCCAGAAGCTTACTGGACAGCCTAAAGGGTACAACCTACGAGCAGTACTTC. Protein: CARSLLDSLKGTTYEQYF.

The chain has TRBV27 and TRBJ1-1; D remains unclear. Germline V lookup: CDR1 MNHEY, CDR2 SMNVEV (reference sequence). The CDR3 is 14 amino acids. V lost 6 bases and J 0 bases, leaving 11 bases between the germline ends. In DNA form, the CDR3 reads TGTGCCAGCAGCTCCGGGTATCTGAACACTGAAGCTTTCTTT. Its translation: CASSSGYLNTEAFF.

The V gene is TRBV2, the J gene TRBJ2-1; 11 bases are shared with TRBD2. CDR1 is SNHLY, CDR2 FYNNEI, per germline. There are 13 residues in the CDR3. Trimming removed 9 bases from V and 12 bases from J; junction bases left unmatched: 10. DNA for the CDR3: TGTGCCAGTCAGTGGCTAGCGGGGGGACCGCAGTTCTTC. Residues: CASQWLAGGPQFF. The entire variable domain, with the rest obtained from reference TRBV2 and TRBJ2-1, is as follows: EPEVTQTPSHQVTQMGQEVILRCVPISNHLYFYWYRQILGQKVEFLVSFYNNEISEKSEIFDDQFSVERPDGSNFTLKIRSTKLEDSAMYFCASQWLAGGPQFFGPGTRLTVL.

V gene TRBV27 combines with J gene TRBJ2-5, with TRBD2 identical over 11 bases. Trimming removed 4 bases from V and 10 bases from J; junction bases left unmatched: 11. The V gene's germline CDR1 is MNHEY and CDR2 SMNVEV (reference sequence). This CDR3 is built from 15 residues. The CDR3 bases are TGTGCCAGCAGTTCCGGGACTAGCGGTTTGGGGGACCAGTACTTC. Amino acid sequence: CASSSGTSGLGDQYF.

The rearrangement links TRBV6-1 to TRBJ1-6; D perhaps matches TRBD1 (6 bases). CDR1 is MNHNS, CDR2 SASEGT, per germline. V lost 2 bases and J lost 18, with 14 bases in between. This CDR3 contains 12 residues. The CDR3 loop is CASSERTAANHF. CDR3 nucleotides: TGTGCCAGCAGTGAACGGACAGCGGCTAACCACTTT.

This rearrangement joins TRBV5-4 to TRBJ1-6, with D possibly TRBD1 on 5 matching bases. This CDR3 comprises 14 residues. V was shortened by 4 bases and J by 7 bases, with 12 bases between the two germline ends. Germline V gene sequence: CDR1 SGHNT, CDR2 YYREEE (reference sequence). CDR3: CASSQTVSNSPLHF. CDR3 sequence (DNA): TGTGCCAGCAGCCAGACAGTTTCCAATTCACCCCTCCACTTT.

This chain links TRBV4-2 with TRBJ2-1, with 8 bases matching TRBD2. Germline trimming cut 4 bases from V and 6 bases from J; bases unmatched to any gene: 5. Germline CDR1 and CDR2: LGHNA and YNFKEQ. CDR3 length equals 14 residues. The CDR3 sequence is CASSLGGASNEQFF. The DNA of the CDR3 is TGTGCCAGCAGCCTCGGGGGGGCGTCCAATGAGCAGTTCTTC.

The chain has TRBV5-5 and TRBJ1-1; D is uncertain. The germline CDR1 and CDR2 sequences are SGHKS and YYEKEE (reference sequence). The CDR3 runs to 13 residues. The V and J ends lost 0 bases and 5 bases respectively, with 8 bases between them. Here the CDR3 DNA reads TGTGCCAGCAGCTTGGGCGCGGGGACTGAAGCTTTCTTT. This encodes CASSLGAGTEAFF.

V is TRBV5-4 and J is TRBJ2-3; 11 bases are a match to TRBD2. The germline V gene encodes CDR1 SGHNT and CDR2 YYREEE (reference sequence). With 4 bases clipped from V and 0 bases from J, the junction kept 10 bases outside the gene matches. This CDR3 spans 18 amino acids. The CDR3 DNA reads as TGTGCCAGCAGCGGCGGTCTAGCGGGGGGTTCTAGCACAGATACGCAGTATTTT. The encoded protein is CASSGGLAGGSSTDTQYF.

The chain uses TRBV7-2 and TRBJ1-2; D is perhaps TRBD1 (6 bases). Germline CDR1 SGHTA, CDR2 FQGNSA. The CDR3 has 14 residues. Trimming shortened V by 4 bases and J by 8 bases, and 17 bases separated the two germline ends. This CDR3 reads CASSSRTAYAGYTF. CDR3 in DNA: TGTGCCAGCAGCTCAAGGACAGCCTACGCCGGCTACACCTTC.

The gene calls are TRBV6-5 and TRBJ1-4; D is unclear. Germline V lookup: CDR1 MNHEY, CDR2 SVGAGI. Trimming left V 4 bases short and J 0 bases short, with 12 bases between. CDR3 length equals 16 residues. CDR3 sequence (DNA): TGTGCCAGCAGTTGGTTTGGGCCTTCAACTAATGAAAAACTGTTTTTT. Protein sequence: CASSWFGPSTNEKLFF.